This T cell receptor (beta chain) was retrieved from a study of T cell responses to AZD1222 COVID-19 vaccine. Study-level findings and limits: Vaccination with two AZD1222 doses was followed by a rise in Spike-specific TCR breadth and depth. Females made up more of the donors, who were largely white British, and clonal diversity may have come out too low. Repertoire samples came only from after the peak T cell response. Nearly half of spike-specific TCRs reportedly go after variant regions that carry no mutations.

This CDR3 contains 14 residues. Germline V gene sequence: CDR1 SGHRS, CDR2 YFSETQ. J gave up 6 bases and V 0 bases, and 5 bases lay outside the gene matches. Assay: immunoSEQ multiplex PCR; the TCRdb copy retains only in-frame clones and omits some. The sample has 150,000 to 160,000 clones, over 75% seen once. Worth noting for this clone: Its antigen remains unidentified.

This TCR derives from an adult in good health. The input for sequencing was peripheral blood, taken on day 0 of AZD1222 vaccination. V is TRBV5-1 and J is TRBJ1-1; 7 bases agree with TRBD1. This CDR3 is CASSLEQGVSEAFF. DNA of the CDR3: TGCGCCAGCAGCTTGGAGCAGGGGGTTTCTGAAGCTTTCTTT.